This T cell receptor (beta chain) appears in the sequencing data of a study of control samples from healthy donors and cancer patients. TCRdb's copy holds only in-frame clones and misses some; the assay was immunoSEQ multiplex PCR. The table includes 100,000 to 120,000 clones, roughly 88% detected once. Sequences were obtained from PBMCs. The clonotype comes from a woman in her sixties or seventies with lung cancer.

The CDR3, as DNA: TGTGCCAGCAGCTTCCAGCAGGGGAACACTGAAGCTTTCTTT. As protein: CASSFQQGNTEAFF. The V gene is TRBV7-9, the J gene TRBJ1-1, with D possibly TRBD1 on 5 matching bases. Germline CDR1 reads SEHNR; CDR2 reads FQNEAQ (reference sequence). Trimming pared 3 bases from V and 1 base from J, leaving 9 bases between. CDR3 length equals 14 residues.